This entry lists 10 T cell receptor beta chains sequenced from one sample in a study of T cell repertoires in ileal Crohn's disease. Assay used: immunoSEQ multiplex PCR; TCRdb lists only in-frame clones, some missing. The sample includes about 4,200 clones, roughly 65% seen only once; the top ten take about 17%. Input material: ileal tissue. All receptors come from an adult with Crohn's disease.

By share, this clone ranks as medium-sized. The CDR3 sequence: CASRESYSSYEQYF. The CDR3 DNA is TGTGCCAGCAGGGAGTCGTATAGCTCCTACGAGCAGTACTTC. The chain employs TRBV27 and TRBJ2-7; no definite D call. Germline CDR1 MNHEY, CDR2 SMNVEV (reference sequence). The CDR3 runs to 14 residues. V was clipped by 6 bases and J by 0 bases, with 12 bases between them.

The chain employs TRBV4-3 and TRBJ1-2; 9 nucleotides match TRBD1. The germline V gene has CDR1 LGHNA and CDR2 YSLEER. V shed 3 bases and J 2 bases; nucleotides not matched to a gene: 4. CDR3 length: 15 residues. The CDR3 coding sequence is TGCGCCAGCAGCCAGGGACAGGGATCGAACTATGGCTACACCTTC. Its translation is CASSQGQGSNYGYTF.

The chain joins TRBV18 to TRBJ1-1; D is undetermined. The V gene lost 5 bases and the J gene lost 4 bases, with 17 bases spanning the gap. There are 15 residues in the CDR3. Per the germline V gene, CDR1 is KGHSH and CDR2 is LQKENI. The CDR3 DNA reads TGTGCCAGCTCAGCCTCGAATTATGAGAGCACTGAAGCTTTCTTT. Its translation is CASSASNYESTEAFF.

The chain carries TRBV19 and TRBJ1-2, with D perhaps TRBD1 (6 bases). This CDR3 contains 14 residues. Germline lookup yields CDR1 LNHDA and CDR2 SQIVND (reference sequence). Trimming removed 5 bases at V and 4 bases at J, with 14 bases between. The CDR3 DNA sequence: TGTGCCAGTAGTTCACAGGGAGGGGGCTATGGCTACACCTTC. Translation: CASSSQGGGYGYTF.

With regard to this clone: Different DNA sequences within this sample yield the same CDR3. The V call is TRBV6-5, the J call TRBJ1-1; 11 bases match TRBD1. V was clipped by 4 bases and J by 4 bases; unmatched bases: 2. CDR3 length: 14 amino acids. Germline V lookup: CDR1 MNHEY, CDR2 SVGAGI. The CDR3 sequence: CASSSGTGGTEAFF. In DNA form, the CDR3 reads TGTGCCAGCAGTTCCGGGACAGGGGGCACTGAAGCTTTCTTT.

V and J are TRBV6-1 and TRBJ1-3; no definite D call. The V end was cut by 3 bases, the J end by 4 bases, with 10 bases between. Germline loops: CDR1 MNHNS, CDR2 SASEGT. The CDR3 covers 14 residues. The CDR3 bases are TGTGCCAGCAGTGAGAGGTTTTCCGGAAACACCATATATTTT. Translation gives CASSERFSGNTIYF.

The chain carries TRBV4-3 and TRBJ2-7; 10 bases map to TRBD1. Trimming at V came to 2 bases and at J to 3 bases, leaving 13 bases not matched to a gene. The CDR3 totals 18 residues. Per germline, CDR1 LGHNA and CDR2 YSLEER. The CDR3 sequence is CASSQLWGRDRGDYEQYF. The CDR3 DNA sequence: TGCGCCAGCAGCCAACTCTGGGGGAGGGACAGGGGAGACTACGAGCAGTACTTC.

This clone was picked up a small number of times. The chain has TRBV30 and TRBJ2-5; TRBD1 agrees at 10 bases. The germline V gene has CDR1 GTSNPN and CDR2 SVGIG (reference sequence). J gave up 0 bases and V 4 bases, and 5 bases lay outside the gene matches. The CDR3 totals 15 residues. The CDR3 here is CAWKGTGDYQETQYF. CDR3 nucleotides: TGTGCCTGGAAGGGGACAGGGGATTACCAAGAGACCCAGTACTTC.

V is TRBV21-1 and J is TRBJ1-5; the table calls TRBD1, which could not be checked here. TRBV21-1 represents a pseudogene. This CDR3 is 15 amino acids long. CDR3 residues: CASSTWTGGCQPQHF. DNA for the CDR3: TGTGCCAGCAGCACCTGGACAGGGGGATGTCAGCCCCAGCATTTT.

J is TRBJ2-3 and V is TRBV4-3; possibly TRBD1 for D (6 bases). The germline gives CDR1 LGHNA, CDR2 YSLEER. The CDR3 is 15 amino acids. V dropped 4 bases and J dropped 4 bases, with 15 bases sitting between them. CDR3 protein: CASSLGVGGADTQYF. In nucleotides, the CDR3 is TGCGCCAGCAGCCTGGGGGTAGGGGGAGCAGATACGCAGTATTTT.